The TCR beta chain under discussion was sequenced for a study of identical twins. General study results and limits: Memory repertoires lacked the insertion deficit that abundant cord blood beta clonotypes showed. Conclusions relied on cross-sectional statistical analysis, not following the same donors.

V lost 6 bases and J lost 0, with 5 bases in between. The CDR3 totals 13 residues. This clonotype was observed at least ten times. Its antigen is currently unknown. Template switching added a universal primer binding site, and final cDNA carried unique molecular identifiers. Using its own MiXCR run on the 5' RACE reads, TCRdb lists one record per CDR3 protein. This table has about 900,000 distinct CDR3 sequences, roughly 12% appearing once. This sample was also put to use in a study of yellow fever vaccine responses in identical twins. As that report states: A vaccine T cell response that seemed partly convergent and partly personalized was reported in twins.

The sequence was obtained from a woman aged 18-29 years in good health. Sequenced material: PBMCs. The chain joins TRBV12-3 or TRBV12-4 to TRBJ2-2; D gene unclear. CDR3 nucleotide sequence: TGTGCCAGCAGCCAACCGAACACCGGGGAGCTGTTTTTT. As protein: CASSQPNTGELFF.